These 21 T cell receptor beta chains were all obtained from the same sample, sequenced in a study of blood T cell repertoires in COVID-19. TCRdb's copy holds only in-frame clones and misses some; the assay was immunoSEQ multiplex PCR. The sample contains fewer than 200,000 clones, approximately 82% of which appear only once. The sample taken for sequencing was PBMCs or T cells enriched from blood (not recorded which). The receptor source for this set is a man between 60 and 70 years old who had recovered from COVID-19.

The chain couples TRBV3-1 (or the pseudogene TRBV3-2) to TRBJ1-6; 9 nucleotides line up with TRBD1. V lost 0 bases to trimming and J lost 7 bases; unmatched junction nucleotides: 7. The CDR3 is 17 residues long. CDR1 is LGHDT and CDR2 is YNNKEL in the germline V gene (reference sequence). In nucleotides, the CDR3 is TGTGCCAGCAGCCAAGATACAATTGGGACAGGGAATTCACCCCTCCACTTT. Translating gives CASSQDTIGTGNSPLHF.

The chain recombines TRBV9 with TRBJ1-2; D possibly corresponds to TRBD1 (6 bases). V lost 2 bases and J lost 4, with 12 bases in between. This CDR3 is 14 amino acids long. Germline lookup yields CDR1 SGDLS and CDR2 YYNGEE. CDR3 sequence reads: CASSVEGESYGYTF. CDR3 nucleotide sequence: TGTGCCAGCAGCGTCGAGGGGGAGAGCTATGGCTACACCTTC.

The chain recombines TRBV6-2 or TRBV6-3 with TRBJ1-1; no reliable D call. V shed 6 bases and J shed 0 bases, with 14 bases lying between them. The CDR3 totals 15 residues. Germline V CDR1 and CDR2: MNHEY, SVGEGT. As DNA, the CDR3 is TGTGCCAGCAGCCTCCGGGAGGGCATGAACACTGAAGCTTTCTTT. Translating it yields CASSLREGMNTEAFF.

In this sample, this clone turned up a few times. CDR3 nucleotides: TGTGCCAGCAGGGGGGACGGGGGATGGGGTCAGCCCCAGCATTTT. Translated: CASRGDGGWGQPQHF. The chain employs TRBV2 and TRBJ1-5, with TRBD1 as a possible D gene (5 bases). The CDR3 is made up of 15 amino acids. CDR1 is SNHLY, CDR2 FYNNEI, per germline. Deletions cut 6 bases from V and 6 bases from J, with 18 bases between.

The V gene is TRBV6-5, the J gene TRBJ2-7; unclear D gene. Germline V lookup: CDR1 MNHEY, CDR2 SVGAGI. The germline V and J ends were trimmed by 8 bases and 1 base, with 9 bases remaining between them. This CDR3 contains 12 residues. The chain's CDR3 is CASLVTSYEQYF. In DNA form, the CDR3 reads TGTGCCAGCTTAGTGACATCCTACGAGCAGTACTTC.

The rearrangement uses TRBV12-3 or TRBV12-4 and TRBJ2-7; no clear D gene. The CDR3 extends over 12 amino acids. With 5 bases removed from V and 4 bases from J, the gap between germline ends came to 9 bases. CDR3: CASSPSRYEQYF. In DNA form, the CDR3 reads TGTGCCAGCAGTCCCTCGAGGTACGAGCAGTACTTC.

The V and J genes are TRBV28 and TRBJ2-1, with D maybe TRBD1 (6 bases). The length of the CDR3 is 14 residues. Germline V gene data show CDR1 as MDHEN and CDR2 as SYDVKM. Deletions cut 5 bases from V and 4 bases from J, with 12 bases between. The CDR3 loop reads CASSPNDRYNEQFF. CDR3 bases: TGTGCCAGCAGTCCGAATGACAGGTACAATGAGCAGTTCTTC.

In its sample, this clone was seen once. A much larger clone differs from this one at a single base, so this may be a read error. The chain's CDR3 is CASSYTSGGADTQYF. The CDR3 DNA reads as TGTGCCAGCAGTTACACTAGCGGGGGGGCAGATACGCAGTATTTT. This chain joins TRBV6-5 and TRBJ2-3, with 13 bases matching TRBD2. The length of the CDR3 is 15 residues. Germline lookup yields CDR1 MNHEY and CDR2 SVGAGI. The junction had 0 bases not matched to a gene; V was cut back by 2 bases and J by 4 bases.

V and J are TRBV24-1 and TRBJ2-5, with D perhaps TRBD2 (5 bases). The CDR3 is made up of 15 amino acids. V was cut by 0 bases and J by 5 bases, with 12 bases left in between. The germline V gene encodes CDR1 KGHDR and CDR2 SFDVKD. This chain's CDR3 is CATSDLSGLPETQYF. Written as DNA, the CDR3 is TGTGCCACCAGTGATTTGTCAGGACTCCCCGAGACCCAGTACTTC.

The rearrangement links TRBV20-1 to TRBJ2-1; 11 bases match TRBD2. Germline V CDR1 and CDR2: DFQATT, SNEGSKA (reference sequence). The CDR3 is made up of 16 amino acids. The junction had 7 bases not matched to a gene; V was cut back by 3 bases and J by 3 bases. CDR3 residues: CSASPLAGGIYNEQFF. The CDR3 bases are TGCAGTGCTAGTCCTTTAGCGGGAGGGATCTACAATGAGCAGTTCTTC.

This chain connects TRBV12-3 or TRBV12-4 to TRBJ2-1; D gene unclear. V gave up 6 bases and J gave up 4 bases, with 10 bases separating them. There are 13 residues in the CDR3. CDR3 bases: TGTGCCAGCAGCCTAAAAAAATACAATGAGCAGTTCTTC. Protein sequence: CASSLKKYNEQFF.

The rearrangement joins TRBV28 to TRBJ1-5; 10 bases agree with TRBD1. This CDR3 comprises 15 residues. Trimming took 0 bases from V and 5 from J; bases not matched to a gene: 1. CDR1 is MDHEN, CDR2 SYDVKM, per germline. In DNA, the CDR3 is TGTGCCAGCAGTTTATGGACAGGGGGCGATCAGCCCCAGCATTTT. It yields the protein CASSLWTGGDQPQHF.

This chain joins TRBV27 and TRBJ1-4; D unresolved. Germline assignment: CDR1 MNHEY and CDR2 SMNVEV (reference sequence). The CDR3 contains 13 residues. Trimming took 0 bases from V and 8 from J, leaving 7 bases between them. CDR3 residues: CASSLSSREKLFF. The DNA of the CDR3 is TGTGCCAGCAGTTTATCTTCCCGGGAAAAACTGTTTTTT.

V is TRBV30 and J is TRBJ1-5; D ambiguous. The CDR3 length is 13 residues. Looked up from germline, CDR1 is GTSNPN and CDR2 is SVGIG (reference sequence). V shed 2 bases and J shed 8 bases, with 13 bases lying between them. The CDR3 sequence: CAWSLRHGKPQHF. In nucleotides, the CDR3 is TGTGCCTGGAGTTTGAGGCATGGAAAGCCCCAGCATTTT.

The genes are TRBV13 and TRBJ1-2, with D tentatively TRBD1 (6 bases). The length of the CDR3 is 14 residues. Trimming removed 3 bases from V and 6 bases from J, with 14 bases in between. The germline V gene has CDR1 PRHDT and CDR2 FYEKMQ (reference sequence). The CDR3 is CASSFMVGGDGYTF. CDR3 coding DNA: TGTGCCAGCAGCTTTATGGTAGGGGGGGATGGCTACACCTTC.

V usage is TRBV18 and J usage is TRBJ1-3; D is perhaps TRBD1 (5 bases). Looked up from germline, CDR1 is KGHSH and CDR2 is LQKENI. With 3 bases removed from V and 0 bases from J, the gap between germline ends came to 18 bases. The CDR3 contains 18 residues. The CDR3 DNA is TGTGCCAGCTCACCTCGACACGGGGGGTCGTTCTCTGGAAACACCATATATTTT. Translating gives CASSPRHGGSFSGNTIYF.

V usage is TRBV24-1 and J usage is TRBJ1-4, with 8 bases that match TRBD1. The CDR3 spans 15 residues. Trimming took 2 bases from V and 7 from J; bases not matched to a gene: 5. The germline V gene encodes CDR1 KGHDR and CDR2 SFDVKD. The CDR3 DNA is TGTGCCACCAGTGATTCCGGACAGGGTGGTGAAAAACTGTTTTTT. Its translation is CATSDSGQGGEKLFF.

The chain has TRBV11-2 and TRBJ2-7, with D possibly TRBD1 on 6 matching bases. CDR3 length: 16 residues. The ends were cut back, 5 bases at V and 7 bases at J, with 24 bases in the middle. CDR1 is SGHAT, CDR2 FQNNGV, per germline. The CDR3 is CASSRRGGQRRREQYF. The CDR3 nucleotides are TGTGCCAGCAGCCGCAGAGGTGGACAGCGTCGGCGGGAGCAGTACTTC.

V gene TRBV6-2 or TRBV6-3 combines with J gene TRBJ1-5; D is perhaps TRBD1 (6 bases). V dropped 5 bases and J dropped 5 bases, with 10 bases sitting between them. Germline values: CDR1 MNHEY, CDR2 SVGEGT. CDR3 length: 13 residues. This chain's CDR3 is CASSGGGYQPQHF. CDR3 bases: TGTGCCAGCAGTGGGGGCGGGTATCAGCCCCAGCATTTT.

This clone was detected a few times. V and J are TRBV3-1 (or the pseudogene TRBV3-2) and TRBJ1-6, with D possibly being TRBD1 (5 bases). Per the germline V gene, CDR1 is LGHDT and CDR2 is YNNKEL (reference sequence). The CDR3 is 15 residues long. The ends were cut back, 6 bases at V and 5 bases at J, with 14 bases in the middle. The CDR3 spells CASRGANGNNSPLHF. In nucleotides, the CDR3 is TGTGCCAGCAGAGGGGCTAATGGGAATAATTCACCCCTCCACTTT.

This clone occurred a few times. The chain links TRBV6-5 to TRBJ2-3, with D uncertain. V was trimmed by 4 bases and J by 5 bases, leaving 7 bases between them. There are 12 residues in the CDR3. In germline, CDR1 is MNHEY, CDR2 SVGAGI. The CDR3 nucleotides are TGTGCCAGCAGTTCAGCTAGAGATACGCAGTATTTT. This sequence encodes CASSSARDTQYF.